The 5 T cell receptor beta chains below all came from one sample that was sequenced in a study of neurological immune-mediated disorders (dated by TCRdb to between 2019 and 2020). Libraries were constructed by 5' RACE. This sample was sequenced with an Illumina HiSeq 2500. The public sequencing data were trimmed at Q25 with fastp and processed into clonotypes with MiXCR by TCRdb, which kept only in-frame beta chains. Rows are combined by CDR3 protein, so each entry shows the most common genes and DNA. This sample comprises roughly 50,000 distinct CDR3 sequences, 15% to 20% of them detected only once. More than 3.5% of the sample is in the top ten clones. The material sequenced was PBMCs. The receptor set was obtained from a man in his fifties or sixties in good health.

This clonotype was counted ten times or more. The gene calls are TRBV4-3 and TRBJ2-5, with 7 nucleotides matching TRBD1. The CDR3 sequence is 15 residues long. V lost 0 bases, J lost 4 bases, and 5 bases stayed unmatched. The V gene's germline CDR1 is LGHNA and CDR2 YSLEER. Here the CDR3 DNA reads TGCGCCAGCAGCCAAGATCCCCGACAGGGAGAGACCCAGTACTTC. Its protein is CASSQDPRQGETQYF.

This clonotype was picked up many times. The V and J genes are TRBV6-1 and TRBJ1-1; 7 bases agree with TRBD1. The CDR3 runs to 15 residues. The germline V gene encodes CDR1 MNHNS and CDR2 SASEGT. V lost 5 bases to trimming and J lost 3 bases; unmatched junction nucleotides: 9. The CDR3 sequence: CASSRHSQGDTEAFF. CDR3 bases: TGTGCCAGCAGTAGACACAGTCAGGGGGACACTGAAGCTTTCTTT.

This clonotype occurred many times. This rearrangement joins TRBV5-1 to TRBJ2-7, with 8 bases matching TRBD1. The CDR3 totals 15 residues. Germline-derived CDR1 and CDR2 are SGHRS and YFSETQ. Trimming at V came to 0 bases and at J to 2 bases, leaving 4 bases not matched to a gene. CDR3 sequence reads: CASSLARTGTYEQYF. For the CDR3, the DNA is TGCGCCAGCAGCTTGGCCCGGACAGGGACCTACGAGCAGTACTTC.

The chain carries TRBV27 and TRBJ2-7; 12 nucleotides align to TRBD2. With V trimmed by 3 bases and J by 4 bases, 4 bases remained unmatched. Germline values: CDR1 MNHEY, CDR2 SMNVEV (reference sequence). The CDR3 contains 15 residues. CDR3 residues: CASSLASGRAYEQYF. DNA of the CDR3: TGTGCCAGCAGTTTGGCTAGCGGGAGGGCTTACGAGCAGTACTTC.

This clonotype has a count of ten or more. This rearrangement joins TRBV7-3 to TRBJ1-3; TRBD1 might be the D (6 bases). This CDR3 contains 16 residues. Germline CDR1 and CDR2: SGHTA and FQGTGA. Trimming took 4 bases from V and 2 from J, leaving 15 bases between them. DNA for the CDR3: TGTGCCAGCAGCTCTAGCCCCACAGGGCCTGGAAACACCATATATTTT. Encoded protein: CASSSSPTGPGNTIYF.